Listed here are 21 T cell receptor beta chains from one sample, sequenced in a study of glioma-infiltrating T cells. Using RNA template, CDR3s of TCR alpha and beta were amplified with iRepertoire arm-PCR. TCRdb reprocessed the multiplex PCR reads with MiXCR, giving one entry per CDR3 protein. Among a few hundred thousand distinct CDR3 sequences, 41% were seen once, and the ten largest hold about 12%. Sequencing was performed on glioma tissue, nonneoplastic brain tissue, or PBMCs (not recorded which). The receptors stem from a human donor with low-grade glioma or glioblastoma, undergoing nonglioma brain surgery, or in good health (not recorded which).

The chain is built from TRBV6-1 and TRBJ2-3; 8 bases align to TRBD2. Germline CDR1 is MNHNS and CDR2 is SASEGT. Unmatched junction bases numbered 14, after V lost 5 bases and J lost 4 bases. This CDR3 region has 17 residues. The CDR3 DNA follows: TGTGCCAGCAGTTTCCCCGGGACTAGGGTATGGTCAGATACGCAGTATTTT. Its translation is CASSFPGTRVWSDTQYF.

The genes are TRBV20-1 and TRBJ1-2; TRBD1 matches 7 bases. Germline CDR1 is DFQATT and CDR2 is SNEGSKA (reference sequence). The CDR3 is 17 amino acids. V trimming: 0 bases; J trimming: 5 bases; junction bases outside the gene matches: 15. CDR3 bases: TGCAGTGCTAGAGACAGAATTCCGGGACAGCAAACTTATGGCTACACCTTC. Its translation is CSARDRIPGQQTYGYTF.

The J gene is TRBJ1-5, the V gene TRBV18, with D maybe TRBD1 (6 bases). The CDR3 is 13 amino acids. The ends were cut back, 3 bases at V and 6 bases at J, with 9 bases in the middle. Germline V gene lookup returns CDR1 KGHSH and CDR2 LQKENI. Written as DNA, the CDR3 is TGTGCCAGCTCACCCGACAGGACTCAGCCCCAGCATTTT. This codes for CASSPDRTQPQHF. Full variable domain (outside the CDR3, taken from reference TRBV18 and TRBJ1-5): NAGVMQNPRHLVRRRGQEARLRCSPMKGHSHVYWYRQLPEEGLKFMVYLQKENIIDESGMPKERFSAEFPKEGPSILRIQQVVRGDSAAYFCASSPDRTQPQHFGDGTRLSIL.

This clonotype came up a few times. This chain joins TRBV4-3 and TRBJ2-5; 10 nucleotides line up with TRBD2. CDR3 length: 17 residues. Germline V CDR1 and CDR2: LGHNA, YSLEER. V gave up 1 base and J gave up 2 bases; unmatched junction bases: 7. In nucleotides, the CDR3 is TGCGCCAGCAGCCAAGTTGTACTAGCGGGAACACAAGAGACCCAGTACTTC. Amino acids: CASSQVVLAGTQETQYF.

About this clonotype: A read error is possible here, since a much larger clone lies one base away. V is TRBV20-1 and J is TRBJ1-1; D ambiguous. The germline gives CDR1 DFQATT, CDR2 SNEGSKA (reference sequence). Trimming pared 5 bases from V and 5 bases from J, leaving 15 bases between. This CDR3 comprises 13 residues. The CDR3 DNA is TGCAGTGCTTCAAGGACTGTCCGGACTGAAGCTTTCTTT. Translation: CSASRTVRTEAFF.

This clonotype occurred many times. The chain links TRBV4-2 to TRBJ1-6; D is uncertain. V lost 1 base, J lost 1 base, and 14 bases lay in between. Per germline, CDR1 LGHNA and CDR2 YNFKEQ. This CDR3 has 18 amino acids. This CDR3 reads CASSQVSLLRSYNSPLHF. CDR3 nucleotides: TGTGCCAGCAGCCAAGTTTCGCTTTTGAGATCCTATAATTCACCCCTCCACTTT.

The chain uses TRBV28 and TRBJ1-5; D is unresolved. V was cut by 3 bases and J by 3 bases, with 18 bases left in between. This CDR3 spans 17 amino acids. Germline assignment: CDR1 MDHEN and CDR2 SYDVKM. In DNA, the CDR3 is TGTGCCAGCAGTTTTCCGAGACAAAATACCAACAATCAGCCCCAGCATTTT. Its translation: CASSFPRQNTNNQPQHF.

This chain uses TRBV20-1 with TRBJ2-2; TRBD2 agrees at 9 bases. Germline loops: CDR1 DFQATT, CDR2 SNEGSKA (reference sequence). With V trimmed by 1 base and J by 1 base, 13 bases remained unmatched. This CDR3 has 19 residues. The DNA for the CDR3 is TGCAGTGCTAGAGGTCTAGCGGGACTCGTTAAGATGAACACCGGGGAGCTGTTTTTT. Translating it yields CSARGLAGLVKMNTGELFF.

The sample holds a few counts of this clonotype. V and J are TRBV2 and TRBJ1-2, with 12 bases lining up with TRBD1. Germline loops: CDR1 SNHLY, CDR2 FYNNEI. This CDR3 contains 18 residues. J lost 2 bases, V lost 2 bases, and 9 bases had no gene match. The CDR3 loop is CASSESVAGTGGNYGYTF. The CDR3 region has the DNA TGTGCCAGCAGTGAATCGGTCGCCGGGACAGGGGGCAACTATGGCTACACCTTC.

The CDR3 loop is CSARDGGNEKLFF. Here the CDR3 DNA reads TGCAGTGCTAGAGATGGTGGTAATGAAAAACTGTTTTTT. V is TRBV20-1 and J is TRBJ1-4; no firm D call. The CDR3 totals 13 residues. Trimming removed 0 bases from V and 4 bases from J, with 6 bases in between. Germline V gene sequence: CDR1 DFQATT, CDR2 SNEGSKA (reference sequence).

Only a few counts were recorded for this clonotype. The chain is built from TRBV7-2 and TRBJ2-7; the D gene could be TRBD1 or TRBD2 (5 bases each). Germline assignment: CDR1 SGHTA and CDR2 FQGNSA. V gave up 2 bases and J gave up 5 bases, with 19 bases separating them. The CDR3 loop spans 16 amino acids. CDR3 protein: CASSLIPFGGINEQYF. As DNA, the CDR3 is TGTGCCAGCAGCTTAATCCCGTTTGGGGGTATCAACGAGCAGTACTTC.

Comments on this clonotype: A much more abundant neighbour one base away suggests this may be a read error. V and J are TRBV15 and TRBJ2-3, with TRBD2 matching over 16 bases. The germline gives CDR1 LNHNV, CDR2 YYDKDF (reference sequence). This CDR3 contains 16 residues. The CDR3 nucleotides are TGTGCCACCAGCAGATCGGGACTAGCGGGAGGGAATACGCGGTATTTT. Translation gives CATSRSGLAGGNTRYF.

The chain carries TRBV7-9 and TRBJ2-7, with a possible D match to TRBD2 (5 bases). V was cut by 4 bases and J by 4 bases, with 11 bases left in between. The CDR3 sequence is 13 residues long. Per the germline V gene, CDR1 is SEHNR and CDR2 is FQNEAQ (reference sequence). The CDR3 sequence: CASSSRRGYEQYF. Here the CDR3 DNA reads TGTGCCAGCAGCTCTCGTCGGGGTTACGAGCAGTACTTC.

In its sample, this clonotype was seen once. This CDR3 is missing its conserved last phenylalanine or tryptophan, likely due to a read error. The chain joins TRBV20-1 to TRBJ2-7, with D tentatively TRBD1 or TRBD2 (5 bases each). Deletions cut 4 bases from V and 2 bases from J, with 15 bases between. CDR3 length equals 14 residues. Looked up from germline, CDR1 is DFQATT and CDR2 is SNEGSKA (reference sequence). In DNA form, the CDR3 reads TGCAGTGCTATACCCCGGGGCACCACCTACGAGCAGTACTCC. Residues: CSAIPRGTTYEQYS.

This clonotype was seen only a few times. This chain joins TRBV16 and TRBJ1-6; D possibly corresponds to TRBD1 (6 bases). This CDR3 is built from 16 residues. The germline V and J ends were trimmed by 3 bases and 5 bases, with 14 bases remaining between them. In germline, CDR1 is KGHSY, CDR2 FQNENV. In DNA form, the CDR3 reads TGTGCCAGCAGCCATGGTTTGGACAGTCATAATTCACCCCTCCACTTT. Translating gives CASSHGLDSHNSPLHF.

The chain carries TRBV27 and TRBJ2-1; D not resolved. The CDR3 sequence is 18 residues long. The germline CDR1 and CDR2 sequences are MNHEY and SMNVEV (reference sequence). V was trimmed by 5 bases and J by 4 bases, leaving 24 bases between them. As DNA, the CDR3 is TGTGCCAGCAGTGATTGGATACCCCGCATCCTCCGATACAATGAGCAGTTCTTC. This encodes CASSDWIPRILRYNEQFF.

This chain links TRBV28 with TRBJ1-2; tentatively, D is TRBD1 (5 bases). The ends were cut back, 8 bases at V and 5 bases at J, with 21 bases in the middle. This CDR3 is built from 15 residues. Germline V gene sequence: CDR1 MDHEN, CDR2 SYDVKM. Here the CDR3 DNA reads TGTGCCAGCCAGGGACTTCCGGGGCTCACTTATGGCTACACCTTC. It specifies CASQGLPGLTYGYTF.

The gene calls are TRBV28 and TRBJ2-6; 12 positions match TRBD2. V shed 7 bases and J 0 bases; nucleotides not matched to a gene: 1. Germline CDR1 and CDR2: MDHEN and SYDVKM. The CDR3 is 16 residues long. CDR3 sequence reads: CASTGLAGSGANVLTF. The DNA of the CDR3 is TGTGCCAGCACGGGACTAGCGGGCTCTGGGGCCAACGTCCTGACTTTC.

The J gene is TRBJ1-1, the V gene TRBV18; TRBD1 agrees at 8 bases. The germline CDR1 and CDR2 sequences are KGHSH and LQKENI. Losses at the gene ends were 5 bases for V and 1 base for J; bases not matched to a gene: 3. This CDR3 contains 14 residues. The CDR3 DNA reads TGTGCCAGCTCAACAGGGGGGCCGAACACTGAAGCTTTCTTT. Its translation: CASSTGGPNTEAFF.

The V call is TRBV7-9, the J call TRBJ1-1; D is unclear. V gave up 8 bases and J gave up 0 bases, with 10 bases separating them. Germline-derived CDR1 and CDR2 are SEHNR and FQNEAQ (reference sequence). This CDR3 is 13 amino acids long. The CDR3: CASQGLMNTEAFF. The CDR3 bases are TGTGCCAGCCAAGGACTGATGAACACTGAAGCTTTCTTT.

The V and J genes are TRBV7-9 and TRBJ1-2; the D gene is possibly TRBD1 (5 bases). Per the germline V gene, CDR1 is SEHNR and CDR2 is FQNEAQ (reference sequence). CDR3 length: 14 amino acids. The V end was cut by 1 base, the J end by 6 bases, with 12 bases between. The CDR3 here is CASSLGGEFDGYTF. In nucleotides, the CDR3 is TGTGCCAGCAGCTTAGGAGGGGAGTTCGATGGCTACACCTTC. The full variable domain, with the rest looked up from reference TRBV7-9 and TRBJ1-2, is DTGVSQNPRHKITKRGQNVTFRCDPISEHNRLYWYRQTLGQGPEFLTYFQNEAQLEKSRLLSDRFSAERPKGSFSTLEIQRTEQGDSAMYLCASSLGGEFDGYTFGSGTRLTVV.